This T cell receptor beta chain was retrieved from a study of T-cell reconstitution after alpha-beta-depleted transplantation in children. CDR1 is ENHRY and CDR2 is SYGVKD in the germline V gene. The V and J ends lost 4 bases and 4 bases respectively, with 10 bases between them. The CDR3 sequence is 13 residues long. This clonotype was observed many times. For TCRbeta, the library was prepared with unique molecular identifiers. TCRdb itself ran the PCR reads through MiXCR, one entry per CDR3 protein. There are 200,000 to 250,000 distinct CDR3 sequences in the sample; about a tenth occur only once, and around 6% lies in the top ten.

The receptor was isolated from a human donor who donated a stem cell graft to a child with acute lymphoblastic leukemia. Sequencing used PBMCs from the stem cell graft donor, obtained from the stem cell graft. This chain joins TRBV10-3 and TRBJ1-2; D possibly corresponds to TRBD1 (6 bases). In DNA, the CDR3 is TGTGCCATCAGTGGCGAAGGGGGCTATGGCTACACCTTC. Its translation: CAISGEGGYGYTF.